These 15 T cell receptor beta chains originate from one sample sequenced in a study of identical twins. TCRdb re-called the 5' RACE reads with MiXCR, one entry per CDR3 protein. This table holds roughly 240,000 distinct CDR3 sequences, approximately 6.8% found once. Separately, the same data were catalogued under a study of yellow fever vaccine responses in identical twins.

Sequencing was carried out using CD8+ T cells sorted from blood. These receptors were collected from a woman under 30 in good health.

This clonotype appeared many times. The J gene is TRBJ1-1, the V gene TRBV6-5; D is unresolved. Trimming removed 0 bases at V and 0 bases at J, with 8 bases between. Germline V gene data show CDR1 as MNHEY and CDR2 as SVGAGI. This CDR3 spans 15 amino acids. The CDR3 sequence: CASSYSGILNTEAFF. The CDR3 bases are TGTGCCAGCAGTTACTCGGGGATCTTGAACACTGAAGCTTTCTTT.

There are a few counts of this clonotype. V gene TRBV12-3 or TRBV12-4 combines with J gene TRBJ2-1; 10 bases map to TRBD2. This CDR3 is built from 19 residues. The ends lost 0 bases at V and 4 bases at J; junction bases unmatched: 12. The CDR3 region is CASSLALGTSSGRYNEQFF. The CDR3 coding sequence is TGTGCCAGCAGTTTAGCGCTGGGGACGTCTAGCGGGAGATACAATGAGCAGTTCTTC.

This clonotype was recorded at least ten times. A junction boundary mismatches the germline segment, possibly from a read error. The rearrangement links TRBV6-4 to TRBJ2-3; the D gene could be TRBD1 or TRBD2 (5 bases each). This CDR3 region has 14 residues. Germline V gives CDR1 MRHNA, CDR2 SNTAGT. In DNA form, the CDR3 reads TGCGCCAGCAGTGACAGCGGAAGCACAGATACGCAGTATTTT. Translation: CASSDSGSTDTQYF.

This chain connects TRBV27 to TRBJ2-1, with D possibly being TRBD1 or TRBD2 (6 bases each). This CDR3 has 13 residues. Trimming cost V 8 bases and J 5 bases, with 13 bases left between them. Germline CDR1 is MNHEY and CDR2 is SMNVEV (reference sequence). The CDR3 region has the DNA TGTGCCAGCGCTTGGGGGGCGAACAATGAGCAGTTCTTC. Translating gives CASAWGANNEQFF.

This chain connects TRBV4-1 to TRBJ1-1; TRBD1 might be the D (6 bases). CDR3 size: 16 residues. Trimming left V 4 bases short and J 0 bases short, with 15 bases between. Germline lookup yields CDR1 MGHRA and CDR2 YSYEKL. In DNA, the CDR3 is TGCGCCAGCAGCCCACGGACAGATTACGTGAACACTGAAGCTTTCTTT. Protein: CASSPRTDYVNTEAFF.

The V call is TRBV11-2, the J call TRBJ2-6; TRBD2 might be the D (5 bases). The CDR3 covers 20 residues. Germline V lookup: CDR1 SGHAT, CDR2 FQNNGV. Trimming cost V 1 base and J 0 bases, with 19 bases left between them. The CDR3, as DNA: TGTGCCAGCAGCTTAGGGACCCTTTACAGCGCGGGCTCTGGGGCCAACGTCCTGACTTTC. It yields the protein CASSLGTLYSAGSGANVLTF.

This clonotype was counted ten times or more. The chain couples TRBV7-8 to TRBJ2-5; 7 positions agree with TRBD2. CDR3 size: 17 residues. Per the germline V gene, CDR1 is SGHVS and CDR2 is FQNEAQ. With V trimmed by 2 bases and J by 2 bases, 11 bases remained unmatched. CDR3 sequence: CASSLTSLAEVQETQYF. The CDR3 DNA reads TGTGCCAGCAGCTTAACGTCCCTAGCGGAGGTTCAAGAGACCCAGTACTTC.

This clonotype has just a few counts. This rearrangement joins TRBV4-1 to TRBJ2-2; TRBD1 agrees at 8 bases. Trimming took 4 bases from V and 4 from J; bases not matched to a gene: 5. The CDR3 is 15 residues long. The germline V gene has CDR1 MGHRA and CDR2 YSYEKL. CDR3 coding DNA: TGCGCCAGCAGCCTAGGACAGGGACCCACCGGGGAGCTGTTTTTT. Protein: CASSLGQGPTGELFF.

A few counts support this clonotype. The rearrangement links TRBV20-1 to TRBJ2-7, with TRBD1 matching 10 bases. The CDR3 spans 16 residues. The junction had 12 bases not matched to a gene; V was cut back by 0 bases and J by 7 bases. Germline V lookup: CDR1 DFQATT, CDR2 SNEGSKA (reference sequence). For the CDR3, the DNA is TGCAGTGCTAGAGACCCCTACCGACAGGGGGCAGAGGAGCAGTACTTC. Amino acids: CSARDPYRQGAEEQYF.

This clonotype turned up a few times. The J gene is TRBJ2-1, the V gene TRBV27; D might be TRBD1 (5 bases). The germline V gene has CDR1 MNHEY and CDR2 SMNVEV (reference sequence). The CDR3 has 16 residues. V was shortened by 3 bases and J by 5 bases, with 17 bases between the two germline ends. In nucleotides, the CDR3 is TGTGCCAGCAGTTTGGGTAGGGGCGCCCAGGACAATGAGCAGTTCTTC. This translates into CASSLGRGAQDNEQFF.

This clonotype was seen more than once but under ten times. V usage is TRBV20-1 and J usage is TRBJ2-1; 10 nucleotides line up with TRBD2. The CDR3 is 15 residues long. V lost 4 bases to trimming and J lost 5 bases; unmatched junction nucleotides: 8. Germline V lookup: CDR1 DFQATT, CDR2 SNEGSKA (reference sequence). The CDR3: CSATSFTSGDNEQFF. The CDR3, as DNA: TGCAGTGCTACCTCGTTTACTAGCGGGGACAATGAGCAGTTCTTC.

In its sample, this clonotype was seen many times. This rearrangement joins TRBV7-6 to TRBJ2-1; D unclear. This CDR3 spans 13 amino acids. Trimming pared 2 bases from V and 4 bases from J, leaving 6 bases between. Germline V CDR1 and CDR2: SGHVS, FNYEAQ. The CDR3 here is CASSLTKYNEQFF. Written as DNA, the CDR3 is TGTGCCAGCAGCTTAACGAAATACAATGAGCAGTTCTTC.

This clonotype was recorded a few times. This chain uses TRBV20-1 with TRBJ2-2, with TRBD2 matching over 7 bases. Germline CDR1 reads DFQATT; CDR2 reads SNEGSKA (reference sequence). This CDR3 has 13 amino acids. V trimming: 4 bases; J trimming: 3 bases; junction bases outside the gene matches: 2. The CDR3 nucleotides read TGCAGTGCTAAGGGACTACACACCGGGGAGCTGTTTTTT. Translated, it gives CSAKGLHTGELFF.

The genes are TRBV12-3 or TRBV12-4 and TRBJ2-7, with D unresolved. The CDR3 extends over 13 amino acids. Between the trimmed V and J ends, which lost 6 bases and 6 bases, there was a span of 15 bases. Here the CDR3 DNA reads TGTGCCAGCAGCCCGACTGTCGCGGCCGAGCAGTACGTC. Translation: CASSPTVAAEQYV.

This clonotype was seen repeatedly, ten times or more. The chain employs TRBV4-1 and TRBJ2-7; D is tentatively TRBD1 or TRBD2 (5 bases each). V was shortened by 3 bases and J by 1 base, with 13 bases between the two germline ends. Germline V gene data show CDR1 as MGHRA and CDR2 as YSYEKL. The length of the CDR3 is 15 residues. CDR3 coding DNA: TGCGCCAGCAGCCATAGCCCGGGACCATCCTACGAGCAGTACTTC. It encodes CASSHSPGPSYEQYF.